The present TCR beta chain was sequenced within a study of T cells in Graves' hyperthyroidism and ophthalmopathy. Newly diagnosed hyperthyroidism patients aged 18 to 65 years had disease lasting under 2 months. PBMCs were obtained from about 10 ml fresh peripheral blood. This clonotype was recorded many times. Its antigen is unknown. Amplified TCR beta CDR3 regions derived from RNA transcripts. HTBI primers were employed in a first-round RT-PCR of the TCR CDR3. From the multiplex PCR reads, TCRdb called clonotypes with MiXCR, one entry per CDR3 protein. The table lists 500,000 to 650,000 distinct CDR3 sequences, 14% of them singletons, with approximately 15% in the top ten. Study-wide points: Ophthalmopathy was told apart from stable hyperthyroidism by a 13 V-J model. Most expanded thyroid clonotypes above 0.001 also appeared in blood.

The sample comprised blood. The receptor was isolated from a woman aged 40-49 years with Graves' hyperthyroidism.

The DNA for the CDR3 is TGCAGTGCTGACCCGCCGCTAGCGATAAGACAAGAGACCCAGTACTTC. It specifies CSADPPLAIRQETQYF. The chain combines TRBV20-1 with TRBJ2-5; the D gene is possibly TRBD2 (6 bases). This CDR3 is built from 16 residues. Germline loops: CDR1 DFQATT, CDR2 SNEGSKA (reference sequence). The V end lost 5 bases, the J end lost 2 bases, and 21 bases lay between the germline ends.